A selection of T cell receptor beta chains follows, all from one sample in a study of blood T cell repertoires in COVID-19. Libraries were prepared by immunoSEQ multiplex PCR; TCRdb keeps only in-frame clonotypes and omits some of them. Among fewer than 200,000 clones, 70% to 90% were seen once, and the ten largest hold 20% to 25%. Sequenced material: peripheral blood. These receptors all come from a man between 60 and 75 years old with active or convalescent COVID-19. Each CDR3 is given with its conserved first and last residue. D genes are given only for firm matches. The size of a clone is reported for some rows only, either as once, few or many, or as a class for expanded clones.

clone size	V gene	D gene	J gene	CDR3 protein	CDR3 DNA
many	TRBV24-1	.	TRBJ2-2	CATSGTRPGGELFF	TGTGCCACCTCGGGGACAAGGCCGGGCGGGGAGCTGTTTTTT
once	TRBV5-1	.	TRBJ1-1	CASSLAGREGVTEAFF	TGCGCCAGCAGCTTGGCGGGCAGGGAGGGTGTCACTGAAGCTTTCTTT
.	TRBV19	.	TRBJ1-2	CASTPRQADYGYTF	TGTGCCAGTACCCCACGGCAGGCAGACTATGGCTACACCTTC
.	TRBV24-1	TRBD1	TRBJ2-1	CATSDYAGTEFDEQFF	TGTGCCACCAGTGATTACGCCGGGACAGAATTCGATGAGCAGTTCTTC
.	TRBV4-2	TRBD1	TRBJ1-1	CASSQAAGGTEAFF	TGTGCCAGCAGCCAAGCCGCAGGGGGCACTGAAGCTTTCTTT
few	TRBV1	.	TRBJ2-7	CTSSQDQGSYEQYF	TGCACCAGCAGCCAAGATCAGGGCTCCTACGAGCAGTACTTC
.	TRBV14	.	TRBJ1-1	CASSLQGNTEAFF	TGTGCCAGCAGCCTGCAGGGTAACACTGAAGCTTTCTTT
.	TRBV30	TRBD1	TRBJ2-7	CAWSVAQGAYEQYF	TGTGCCTGGAGTGTAGCGCAGGGGGCCTACGAGCAGTACTTC
few	TRBV2	.	TRBJ2-3	CASSQLQVGADTQYF	TGTGCCAGCAGTCAATTACAGGTTGGGGCAGATACGCAGTATTTT
.	TRBV24-1	TRBD1	TRBJ2-2	CATSDMGQGAGGELFF	TGTGCCACCAGTGATATGGGACAGGGGGCTGGCGGGGAGCTGTTTTTT
.	TRBV11-3	TRBD1	TRBJ2-1	CASSPQGAEQFF	TGTGCCAGCAGCCCACAGGGGGCTGAGCAGTTCTTC
.	TRBV27	.	TRBJ1-2	CASSLAGPYGYTF	TGTGCCAGCAGTTTGGCAGGGCCTTATGGCTACACCTTC
.	TRBV19	TRBD1	TRBJ1-1	CASREGQLNTEAFF	TGTGCCAGTAGAGAGGGACAGTTGAACACTGAAGCTTTCTTT
.	TRBV18	TRBD2	TRBJ2-2	CASSPRLAGNTGELFF	TGTGCCAGCTCACCCCGACTAGCGGGGAACACCGGGGAGCTGTTTTTT
.	TRBV2	.	TRBJ1-2	CASRTEGLGGYTF	TGTGCCAGCAGGACCGAGGGCCTTGGAGGCTACACCTTC
.	TRBV5-1	.	TRBJ1-1	CASSEVDPANTEAFF	TGCGCCAGCAGCGAGGTAGACCCAGCGAACACTGAAGCTTTCTTT
.	TRBV5-1	.	TRBJ1-1	CASSLFPGNTEAFF	TGCGCCAGCAGCTTGTTCCCAGGGAACACTGAAGCTTTCTTT
once	TRBV7-2	.	TRBJ1-4	CASGRVNEKLFF	TGTGCCAGCGGCAGGGTTAATGAAAAACTGTTTTTT
.	TRBV5-1	TRBD1	TRBJ2-3	CASSSGQGVVDTQYF	TGCGCCAGCAGCTCGGGACAGGGGGTGGTTGATACGCAGTATTTT
.	TRBV9	.	TRBJ2-1	CASSAKVPTGYNEQFF	TGTGCCAGCAGTGCTAAGGTCCCTACAGGGTACAATGAGCAGTTCTTC
.	TRBV4-1	TRBD1	TRBJ1-4	CASSRQPGTGAEKLFF	TGCGCCAGCAGCAGACAACCCGGGACAGGGGCAGAAAAACTGTTTTTT
.	TRBV6-5	.	TRBJ1-4	CAVRYGGASEKLFF	TGTGCCGTTCGGTACGGGGGGGCAAGCGAAAAACTGTTTTTT
.	TRBV6-5	TRBD1	TRBJ1-2	CASSKTGGRGYGYTF	TGTGCCAGCAGCAAGACAGGGGGCAGAGGCTATGGCTACACCTTC
.	TRBV18	TRBD2	TRBJ2-5	CASSPPSRGGQETQYF	TGTGCCAGCTCACCACCTTCGCGGGGGGGGCAAGAGACCCAGTACTTC
.	TRBV3-1/TRBV3-2	.	TRBJ1-5	CASSQVNSNQPQHF	TGTGCCAGCAGCCAAGTTAATAGCAATCAGCCCCAGCATTTT
once	TRBV27	TRBD1	TRBJ1-6	CASSPQTGSSPLHF	TGTGCCAGCAGTCCCCAGACAGGGTCTTCACCCCTCCACTTT
.	TRBV6-1	.	TRBJ1-1	CASSEARGTQNTEAFF	TGTGCCAGCAGTGAAGCTAGGGGCACCCAGAACACTGAAGCTTTCTTT
.	TRBV10-3	TRBD1	TRBJ1-5	CAIRDRGDQPQHF	TGTGCCATCAGGGACAGGGGGGATCAGCCCCAGCATTTT
.	TRBV2	.	TRBJ1-3	CASSSSISGNTIYF	TGTGCCAGCAGCTCAAGCATCTCTGGAAACACCATATATTTT
.	TRBV5-1	TRBD2	TRBJ2-1	CASSKLAGGYNEQFF	TGCGCCAGCAGCAAACTAGCGGGGGGGTACAATGAGCAGTTCTTC
.	TRBV29-1	TRBD1	TRBJ1-2	CSVVSGGNYGYTF	TGCAGCGTTGTCTCAGGGGGTAACTATGGCTACACCTTC
.	TRBV24-1	.	TRBJ2-3	CATSDLKSGKAKDTQYF	TGTGCCACCAGTGATTTAAAGTCAGGGAAGGCGAAAGATACGCAGTATTTT
.	TRBV6-5	.	TRBJ2-5	CASRGKRWGETQYF	TGTGCCAGCAGGGGTAAGCGGTGGGGAGAGACCCAGTACTTC
.	TRBV9	.	TRBJ2-2	CASSGRAGNTGELFF	TGTGCCAGCAGCGGGAGGGCTGGCAACACCGGGGAGCTGTTTTTT
.	TRBV6-5	TRBD2	TRBJ2-7	CASRSHLAEGEQYF	TGTGCCAGCCGTTCCCACCTAGCGGAGGGCGAGCAGTACTTC